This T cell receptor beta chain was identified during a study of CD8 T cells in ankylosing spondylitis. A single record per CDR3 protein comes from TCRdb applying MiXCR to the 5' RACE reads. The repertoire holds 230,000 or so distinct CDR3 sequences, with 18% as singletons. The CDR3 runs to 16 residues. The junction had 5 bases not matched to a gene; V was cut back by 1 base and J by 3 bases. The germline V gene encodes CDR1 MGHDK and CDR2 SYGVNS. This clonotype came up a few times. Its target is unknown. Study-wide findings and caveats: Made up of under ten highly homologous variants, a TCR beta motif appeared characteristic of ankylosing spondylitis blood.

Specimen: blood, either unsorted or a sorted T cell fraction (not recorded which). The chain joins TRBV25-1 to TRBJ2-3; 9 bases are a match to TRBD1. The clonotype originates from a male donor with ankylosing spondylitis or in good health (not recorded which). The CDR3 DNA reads TGTGCCAGCAGTGAATCACAGGGGGCCTTAACAGATACGCAGTATTTT. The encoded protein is CASSESQGALTDTQYF.